This is a list of T cell receptor beta chains from one sample in a study of cytomegalovirus exposure and HLA in healthy donors. Sequencing used immunoSEQ multiplex PCR; TCRdb keeps in-frame clones, though not all of them. The sample includes over 200,000 clones, 80% to 90% seen only once; the top ten take about 2.7%. Sequences were obtained from PBMCs. Receptors originate from a woman aged 18 to 35 in good health and CMV-seronegative. CDR3s leave out the opening cysteine and the closing phenylalanine or tryptophan. D genes are given only for firm matches.

d_call	v_call	cdr3_aa
-	TRBV28	ASSFYQIGVETEAF
TRBD1	TRBV5-1	ASSPGQGRTEAF
-	TRBV6-6	ASHYSSAYNEQF
TRBD1	TRBV10-3	AITPGQSTEAF
-	TRBV7-9	ASRPRRVPNVLT
-	TRBV10-1	ASREPETESKNIQY
TRBD2	TRBV9	ASSVAGGADTQY
TRBD1	TRBV4-3	ASSQGTGVNTEAF
TRBD1	TRBV5-4	ASSYRGGGQETQY
TRBD2	TRBV30	AWIGGGIEQY
-	TRBV5-6	ASSPGALQDTQY
-	TRBV29-1	SVGGTSYNEQF